The sample holds many counts of the clone carrying this T cell receptor (beta chain). Antigen: not known. Unsorted libraries were generated from 2 million PBMCs. These cells had been stored in RNAlater at -80 C. The data derive from a study of neurological immune-mediated disorders. Study-wide results and limits: One related-CDR3 cluster, found by phylogenetic grouping, held repertoires of 18 of 34 multiple sclerosis patients and is a possible signature. Across subjects, no CDR3 amino acid sequence appeared in expanded clones of more than one subject, a finding that suggested private repertoires in all groups.

This CDR3 contains 15 residues. Germline-derived CDR1 and CDR2 are SGHRS and YFSETQ. V trimming: 4 bases; J trimming: 6 bases; junction bases outside the gene matches: 8. The cDNA came from 5'RACE with 10-nucleotide random UMIs. TCRdb used MiXCR to reprocess the 5' RACE reads, holding one entry per CDR3 protein. The profile shows tens of thousands of distinct CDR3 sequences, about 5% of them singletons. The TCR comes from a woman younger than 45 with multiple sclerosis. Sequencing was carried out using PBMCs. The rearrangement uses TRBV5-1 and TRBJ2-1; 9 bases match TRBD1. CDR3 amino acids: CASSAGQGPFNEQFF. The CDR3 DNA reads TGCGCCAGCAGCGCGGGACAGGGCCCTTTCAATGAGCAGTTCTTC.